This TCR beta chain was found in a study of T cell clonotyping in hematopoietic cell transplantation. Whole-study context: Recipients' pretransplant samples followed cytoreduction.

Concerning this clone: Its antigen is unknown.

Generated by immunoSEQ multiplex PCR, the TCRdb table keeps only in-frame clones and is missing some. This table holds about 69,000 clones, about 95% found once. Study-level points and caveats: Broader posttransplant TCR repertoire diversity was predicted by graft donor and pretransplant recipient Inverse Simpson Index values. After transplant, recipient diversity fell while pathologically expanded clonotypes grew through day 180.

The sample's time point: recipient sample about 28 days before transplant, after cytoreduction. This CDR3 contains 13 residues. V lost 2 bases and J lost 2, with 7 bases in between. Germline V gene lookup returns CDR1 MDHEN and CDR2 SYDVKM. This clonotype was obtained from a woman between 50 and 59 years old with acute myeloid leukemia. Some clones in this sample may be carry-over from other donors' samples. The source material was peripheral blood mononuclear cells, sampled before stem cell transplant. This chain connects TRBV28 to TRBJ2-7, with D maybe TRBD1 (5 bases). The CDR3 region has the DNA TGTGCCAGCAGTTTAGCAGGGCCCTACGAGCAGTACTTC. Its protein is CASSLAGPYEQYF.